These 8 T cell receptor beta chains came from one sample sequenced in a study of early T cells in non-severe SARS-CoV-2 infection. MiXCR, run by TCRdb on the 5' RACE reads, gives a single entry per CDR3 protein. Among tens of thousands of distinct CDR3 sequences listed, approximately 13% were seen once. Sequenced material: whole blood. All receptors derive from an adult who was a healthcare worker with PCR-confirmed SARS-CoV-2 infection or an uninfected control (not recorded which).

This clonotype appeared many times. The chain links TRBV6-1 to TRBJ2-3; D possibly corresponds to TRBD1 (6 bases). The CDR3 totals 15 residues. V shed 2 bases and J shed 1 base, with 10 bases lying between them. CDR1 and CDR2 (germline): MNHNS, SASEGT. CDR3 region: CASSENRVRTDTQYF. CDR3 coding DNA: TGTGCCAGCAGTGAAAACAGGGTCCGCACAGATACGCAGTATTTT.

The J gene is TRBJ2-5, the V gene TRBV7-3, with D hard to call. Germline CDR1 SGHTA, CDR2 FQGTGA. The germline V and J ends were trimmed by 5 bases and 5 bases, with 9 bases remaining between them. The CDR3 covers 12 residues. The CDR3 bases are TGTGCCAGCAGCATTAACGGGGAGACCCAGTACTTC. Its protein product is CASSINGETQYF.

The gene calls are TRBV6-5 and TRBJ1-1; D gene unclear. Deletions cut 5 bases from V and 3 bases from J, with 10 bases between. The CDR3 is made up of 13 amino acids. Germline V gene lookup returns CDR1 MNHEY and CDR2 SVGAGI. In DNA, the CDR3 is TGTGCCAGCAGTACCCAATGGGACACTGAAGCTTTCTTT. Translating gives CASSTQWDTEAFF.

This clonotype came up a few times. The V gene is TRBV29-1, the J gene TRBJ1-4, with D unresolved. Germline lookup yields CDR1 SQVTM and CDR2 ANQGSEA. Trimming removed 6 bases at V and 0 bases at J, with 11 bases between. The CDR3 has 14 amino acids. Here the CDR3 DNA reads TGCAGCGTCGCTCCTCGTGCAACTAATGAAAAACTGTTTTTT. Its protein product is CSVAPRATNEKLFF.

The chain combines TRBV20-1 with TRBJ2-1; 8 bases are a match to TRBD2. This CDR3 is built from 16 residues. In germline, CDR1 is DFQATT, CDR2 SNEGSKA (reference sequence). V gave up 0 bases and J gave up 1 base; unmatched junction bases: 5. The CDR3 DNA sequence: TGCAGTGCTAGAGACCGGCAGCGGGGGTCCTACAATGAGCAGTTCTTC. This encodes CSARDRQRGSYNEQFF.

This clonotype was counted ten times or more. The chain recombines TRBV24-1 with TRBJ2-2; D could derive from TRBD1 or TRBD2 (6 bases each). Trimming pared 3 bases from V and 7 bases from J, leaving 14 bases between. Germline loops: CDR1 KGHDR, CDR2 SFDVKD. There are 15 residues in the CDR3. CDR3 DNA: TGTGCCACCAGTGATGATTACGGGGGCTACGGGGAGCTGTTTTTT. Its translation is CATSDDYGGYGELFF.

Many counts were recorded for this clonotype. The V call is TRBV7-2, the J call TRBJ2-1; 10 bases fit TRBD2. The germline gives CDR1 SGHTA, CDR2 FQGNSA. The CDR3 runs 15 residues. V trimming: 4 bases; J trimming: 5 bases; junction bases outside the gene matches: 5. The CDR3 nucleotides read TGTGCCAGCAGCTCTAGCGGGAGATTACACAATGAGCAGTTCTTC. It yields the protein CASSSSGRLHNEQFF. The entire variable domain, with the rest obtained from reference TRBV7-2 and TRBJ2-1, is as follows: GAGVSQSPSNKVTEKGKDVELRCDPISGHTALYWYRQSLGQGLEFLIYFQGNSAPDKSGLPSDRFSAERTGGSVSTLTIQRTQQEDSAVYLCASSSSGRLHNEQFFGPGTRLTVL.

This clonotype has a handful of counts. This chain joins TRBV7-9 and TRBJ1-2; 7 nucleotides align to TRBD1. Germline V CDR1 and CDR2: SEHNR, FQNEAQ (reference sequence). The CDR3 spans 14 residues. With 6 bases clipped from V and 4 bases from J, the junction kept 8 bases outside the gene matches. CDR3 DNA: TGTGCCAGCAGTTCTGGTGGACAGGCCTATGGCTACACCTTC. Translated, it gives CASSSGGQAYGYTF.